The next 14 T cell receptor beta chains were all read from a single sample in a study of read filtering for tumor transcriptome and immune sequencing. Molecular barcoded adaptors covering alpha/delta and beta/gamma chains were used on roughly 400 ng RNA. From the reads, TCRdb called clonotypes with MiXCR, one entry per CDR3 protein. The table lists around 41,000 distinct CDR3 sequences, around 15% of them singletons, with 18% in the top ten. Sequenced sample: a population of CD138-negative cells sorted from bone marrow. These receptors all come from a donor at least 40 years old with multiple myeloma.

This clonotype was picked up many times. The chain employs TRBV5-1 and TRBJ2-7, with TRBD2 as a possible D gene (5 bases). CDR1 is SGHRS and CDR2 is YFSETQ in the germline V gene. This CDR3 contains 15 residues. Between the trimmed V and J ends, which lost 4 bases and 2 bases, there was a span of 16 bases. CDR3 DNA sequence: TGCGCCAGCAGCGAAGCTTACCCGGGAACCTACGAGCAGTACTTC. Translating it yields CASSEAYPGTYEQYF.

This clonotype was observed many times. A much more abundant neighbour one base away suggests this may be a read error. The chain joins TRBV20-1 to TRBJ2-1; D ambiguous. Germline CDR1 and CDR2: DFQATT and SNEGSKA (reference sequence). This CDR3 has 13 amino acids. The CDR3 region has the DNA TGCAGTGCTAGATCCGGCTCGGTCAATGGGCAGTTCTTC. It specifies CSARSGSVNGQFF.

This clonotype was seen many times. The J gene is TRBJ1-1, the V gene TRBV19, with D possibly matching TRBD1 (6 bases). V lost 3 bases to trimming and J lost 11 bases, with 16 bases between them. The germline CDR1 and CDR2 sequences are LNHDA and SQIVND (reference sequence). The CDR3 has 13 residues. The CDR3 protein is CASSIREGDGAFF. The CDR3 DNA follows: TGTGCCAGTAGTATTCGCGAGGGGGATGGGGCTTTCTTT.

This clonotype has a count of ten or more. The V gene is TRBV15, the J gene TRBJ2-1; D remains unclear. Germline lookup yields CDR1 LNHNV and CDR2 YYDKDF (reference sequence). The CDR3 runs to 15 residues. V gave up 2 bases and J gave up 0 bases, with 8 bases separating them. The CDR3 reads CATSRFPSSYNEQFF. For the CDR3, the DNA is TGTGCCACCAGCAGATTTCCGAGCTCCTACAATGAGCAGTTCTTC.

This clonotype was seen many times. The chain has TRBV6-2 or TRBV6-3 and TRBJ2-3; no firm D call. This CDR3 has 14 residues. Germline values: CDR1 MNHEY, CDR2 SVGEGT. The germline V and J ends were trimmed by 4 bases and 0 bases, with 8 bases remaining between them. CDR3 residues: CASSSEWSTDTQYF. CDR3 DNA: TGTGCCAGCAGTTCGGAGTGGAGCACAGATACGCAGTATTTT.

This clonotype was detected ten times or more. The junction and the germline gene differ at one end; a read error may be behind it. The V and J genes are TRBV5-6 and TRBJ2-5; TRBD1 is a possible D gene (5 bases). The CDR3 is 12 amino acids. CDR1 is SGHDT, CDR2 YYEEEE, per germline. The CDR3 reads CASSLGQVGHNF. CDR3 in DNA: TGTGCCAGCAGCTTGGGGCAGGTTGGACATAACTTC.

There are a few counts of this clonotype. The chain links TRBV6-5 to TRBJ2-7, with 7 bases that match TRBD1. This CDR3 has 15 amino acids. CDR1 is MNHEY and CDR2 is SVGAGI in the germline V gene. The junction had 19 bases not matched to a gene; V was cut back by 8 bases and J by 9 bases. The chain's CDR3 is CASSDRSGNIRGQYF. For the CDR3, the DNA is TGTGCCAGCTCGGACAGGTCCGGAAACATACGAGGGCAGTACTTC.

The chain employs TRBV5-1 and TRBJ2-7; D call uncertain. This CDR3 is built from 14 residues. Germline values: CDR1 SGHRS, CDR2 YFSETQ. V was trimmed by 0 bases and J by 2 bases, leaving 9 bases between them. The CDR3 coding sequence is TGCGCCAGCAGCTTGGAGGTCAGTACCTACGAGCAGTACTTC. This encodes CASSLEVSTYEQYF.

On this clonotype itself: A read error is the likely source, as a far larger clone sits one nucleotide away. The rearrangement links TRBV5-4 to TRBJ1-4, with TRBD1 identical over 8 bases. Germline CDR1 reads SGHNT; CDR2 reads YYREEE (reference sequence). This CDR3 region has 15 residues. DNA for the CDR3: TGTGCCAGCAGCTTAGTTACAGGGGGAGGTGAAAAACCGTTTTTT. Its translation: CASSLVTGGGEKPFF.

This clonotype was seen repeatedly, ten times or more. The chain joins TRBV19 to TRBJ2-1; tentatively, D is TRBD1 (5 bases). The germline V gene has CDR1 LNHDA and CDR2 SQIVND (reference sequence). The CDR3 length is 14 residues. V lost 7 bases to trimming and J lost 3 bases, with 13 bases between them. CDR3 sequence: CASTPGHLYNEQFF. DNA of the CDR3: TGTGCCAGTACCCCAGGACACCTCTACAATGAGCAGTTCTTC.

This clonotype was observed at least ten times. V gene TRBV12-3 or TRBV12-4 combines with J gene TRBJ1-5; D is perhaps TRBD1 (6 bases). The CDR3 runs 14 residues. V was clipped by 3 bases and J by 6 bases, with 12 bases between them. DNA for the CDR3: TGTGCCAGCAGTTTGGGGGGGCAGTTTCAGCCCCAGCATTTT. This sequence encodes CASSLGGQFQPQHF.

This clonotype was counted at least ten times. CDR3 residues: CASSWWDQPQHF. The DNA of the CDR3 is TGTGCCAGCAGCTGGTGGGATCAGCCCCAGCATTTT. J is TRBJ1-5 and V is TRBV6-2 or TRBV6-3; no reliable D call. Per germline, CDR1 MNHEY and CDR2 SVGEGT. V lost 6 bases and J 5 bases, leaving 8 bases between the germline ends. The CDR3 runs 12 residues.

This clonotype appeared a few times. A read error is likely here: a far larger clone is one base away. The gene calls are TRBV7-3 and TRBJ2-3, with no clear D. Germline assignment: CDR1 SGHTA and CDR2 FQGTGA. CDR3 length equals 15 residues. CDR3 residues: CASSLGRPSTDTQCF. The DNA for the CDR3 is TGTGCCAGCAGCTTAGGCAGGCCCAGCACAGATACGCAGTGTTTT.

This clonotype was picked up many times. The chain joins TRBV18 to TRBJ2-7; D gene ambiguous. The CDR3 totals 11 residues. V shed 2 bases and J shed 3 bases, with 2 bases lying between them. Germline CDR1 reads KGHSH; CDR2 reads LQKENI. The DNA for the CDR3 is TGTGCCAGCTCACCAGACTACGAGCAGTACTTC. Its protein product is CASSPDYEQYF. Full variable domain (rest looked up from reference TRBV18 and TRBJ2-7): NAGVMQNPRHLVRRRGQEARLRCSPMKGHSHVYWYRQLPEEGLKFMVYLQKENIIDESGMPKERFSAEFPKEGPSILRIQQVVRGDSAAYFCASSPDYEQYFGPGTRLTVT.